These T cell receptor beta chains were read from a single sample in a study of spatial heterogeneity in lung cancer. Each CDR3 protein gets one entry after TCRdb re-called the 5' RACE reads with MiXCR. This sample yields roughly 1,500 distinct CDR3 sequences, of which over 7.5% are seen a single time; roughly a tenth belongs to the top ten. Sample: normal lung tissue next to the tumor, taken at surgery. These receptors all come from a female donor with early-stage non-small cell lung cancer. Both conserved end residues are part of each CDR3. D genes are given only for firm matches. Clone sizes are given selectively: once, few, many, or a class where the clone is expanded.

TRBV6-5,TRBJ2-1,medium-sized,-,CASRQFNEQFF,TGTGCCAGCAGACAGTTCAATGAGCAGTTCTTC
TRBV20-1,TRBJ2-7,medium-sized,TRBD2,CSAKHGTKYEQYF,TGCAGTGCTAAACACGGGACTAAATACGAGCAGTACTTC
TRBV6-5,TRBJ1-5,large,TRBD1,CASSYSRDRDQPQHF,TGTGCCAGCAGTTACTCGAGGGACAGAGATCAGCCCCAGCATTTT
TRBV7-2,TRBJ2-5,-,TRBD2,CASSSGLGLAGFQETQYF,TGTGCCAGCAGCTCTGGCTTGGGGCTAGCGGGCTTTCAAGAGACCCAGTACTTC
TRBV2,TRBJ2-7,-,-,CASSVAGAYEQYF,TGTGCCAGCAGTGTGGCAGGGGCCTACGAGCAGTACTTC
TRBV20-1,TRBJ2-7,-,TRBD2,CSALAGGTYEQYF,TGCAGTGCCCTAGCGGGAGGGACCTACGAGCAGTACTTC
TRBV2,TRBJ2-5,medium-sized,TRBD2,CASSPGRLAGGVSETQYF,TGTGCCAGCAGTCCGGGCCGACTAGCGGGAGGGGTGTCCGAGACCCAGTACTTC
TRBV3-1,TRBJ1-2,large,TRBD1,CASSPGQGVGYTF,TGTGCCAGCAGCCCTGGACAGGGAGTTGGCTACACCTTC
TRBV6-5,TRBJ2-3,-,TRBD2,CASSSRSGEGTDTQYF,TGTGCCAGCAGTTCCCGAAGCGGGGAGGGCACAGATACGCAGTATTTT
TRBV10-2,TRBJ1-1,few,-,CASSDRGFMNTEAFF,TGCGCCAGCAGTGACAGGGGATTTATGAACACTGAAGCTTTCTTT
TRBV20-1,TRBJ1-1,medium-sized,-,CSAKTGGHAEAFF,TGCAGTGCCAAGACGGGGGGACACGCTGAAGCTTTCTTT
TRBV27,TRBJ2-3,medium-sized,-,CASSFGSLDTQYF,TGTGCCAGCAGTTTCGGCAGCTTAGATACGCAGTATTTT
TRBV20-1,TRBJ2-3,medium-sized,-,CSAWGRSTDTQYF,TGCAGTGCTTGGGGACGTAGCACAGATACGCAGTATTTT
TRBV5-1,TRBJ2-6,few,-,CASSSTGSSSGANVLTF,TGCGCCAGCAGCTCGACCGGGTCCAGCTCTGGGGCCAACGTCCTGACTTTC
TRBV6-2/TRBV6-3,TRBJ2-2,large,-,CASSYSGTTNTGELFF,TGTGCCAGCAGTTACTCCGGGACAACGAACACCGGGGAGCTGTTTTTT
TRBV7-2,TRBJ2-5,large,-,CASSLGGYQETQYF,TGTGCCAGCAGCTTAGGAGGATACCAAGAGACCCAGTACTTC
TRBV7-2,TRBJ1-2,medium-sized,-,CASSLSGDYGYTF,TGTGCCAGCAGCTTATCAGGGGACTATGGCTACACCTTC
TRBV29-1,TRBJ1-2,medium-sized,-,CSAGDLKASHGYTF,TGCAGCGCTGGGGACCTAAAGGCCTCGCATGGCTACACCTTC
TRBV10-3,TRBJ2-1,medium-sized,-,CAIRGWSSYNEQFF,TGTGCCATCAGGGGGTGGTCCTCCTACAATGAGCAGTTCTTC
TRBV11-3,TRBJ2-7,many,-,CASSLGSGPANEQYF,TGTGCCAGCAGCTTAGGTTCGGGGCCCGCCAACGAGCAGTACTTC
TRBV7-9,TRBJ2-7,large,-,CASSPFPAGYEQYF,TGTGCCAGCAGCCCATTTCCGGCTGGCTACGAGCAGTACTTC
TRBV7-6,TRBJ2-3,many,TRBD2,CASSLASGLAGRTDTQYF,TGTGCCAGCAGCTTAGCGTCGGGGCTAGCGGGACGTACAGATACGCAGTATTTT
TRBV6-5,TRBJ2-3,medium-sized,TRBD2,CASSRLGGDTQYF,TGTGCCAGCAGCCGCCTGGGGGGGGATACGCAGTATTTT
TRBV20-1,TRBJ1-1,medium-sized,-,CSARDIGLNTEAFF,TGCAGTGCTAGAGATATTGGGTTGAACACTGAAGCTTTCTTT
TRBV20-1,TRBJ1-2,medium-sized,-,CSANPVIYGYTF,TGCAGTGCTAACCCAGTGATATATGGCTACACCTTC
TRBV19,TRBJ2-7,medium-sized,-,CASSIDSQQSYEQYF,TGTGCCAGTAGTATTGACAGCCAGCAAAGCTACGAGCAGTACTTC
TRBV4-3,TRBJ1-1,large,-,CASSQEFAGREAFF,TGCGCCAGCAGCCAAGAATTTGCGGGGCGTGAAGCTTTCTTT
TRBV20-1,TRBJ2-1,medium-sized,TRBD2,CSASSGGVPNEQFF,TGCAGTGCTAGTTCCGGGGGGGTCCCCAATGAGCAGTTCTTC
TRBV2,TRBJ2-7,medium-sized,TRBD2,CASSLSGSSGEQYF,TGTGCCAGCAGTCTTAGCGGGAGTTCGGGCGAGCAGTACTTC
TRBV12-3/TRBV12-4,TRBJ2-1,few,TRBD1,CASSLQGAVGEQFF,TGTGCCAGCAGTTTACAGGGGGCTGTGGGTGAGCAGTTCTTC
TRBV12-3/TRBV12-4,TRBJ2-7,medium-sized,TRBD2,CASITTSPTSYEQYF,TGTGCCAGCATTACGACTAGCCCGACCTCCTACGAGCAGTACTTC
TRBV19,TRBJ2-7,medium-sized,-,CAMIRTRGSYEQYF,TGTGCCATGATACGGACCCGAGGGTCCTACGAGCAGTACTTC
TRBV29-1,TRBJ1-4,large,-,CSVEVGSQEKLFF,TGCAGCGTTGAAGTCGGCAGTCAGGAAAAACTGTTTTTT
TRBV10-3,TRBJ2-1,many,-,CATSRGRGGGANEQFF,TGTGCCACCTCCCGGGGCCGGGGAGGAGGCGCCAATGAGCAGTTCTTC
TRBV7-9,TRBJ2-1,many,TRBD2,CASSFSTGGYNEQFF,TGTGCCAGCAGCTTCTCTACGGGGGGTTACAATGAGCAGTTCTTC
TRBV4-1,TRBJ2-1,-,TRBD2,CASSPSGTSGASSYNEQFF,TGCGCCAGCAGCCCATCTGGGACTAGCGGGGCGAGCTCCTACAATGAGCAGTTCTTC
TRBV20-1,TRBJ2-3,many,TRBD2,CSARDTGTNPDTQYF,TGCAGTGCTAGAGATACCGGGACTAACCCCGATACGCAGTATTTT
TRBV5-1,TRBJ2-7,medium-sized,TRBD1,CASSRRDRGEQYF,TGCGCCAGCAGCCGCCGGGACAGGGGCGAGCAGTACTTC
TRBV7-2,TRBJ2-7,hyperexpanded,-,CASSYRQRSSYEQYF,TGTGCCAGCAGCTACCGACAGAGAAGCTCCTACGAGCAGTACTTC
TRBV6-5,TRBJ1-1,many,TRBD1,CASHMQGAGTEAFF,TGTGCCAGCCATATGCAGGGGGCAGGGACTGAAGCTTTCTTT
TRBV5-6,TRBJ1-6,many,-,CASSLVPNSPLHF,TGTGCCAGCAGCTTGGTCCCCAATTCACCCCTCCACTTT
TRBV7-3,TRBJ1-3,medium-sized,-,CASSPAASGNTIYF,TGTGCCAGCAGCCCCGCGGCCTCTGGAAACACCATATATTTT
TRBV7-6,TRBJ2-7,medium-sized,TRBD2,CASSPTVGEGYEQYF,TGTGCCAGCAGCCCTACGGTGGGGGAGGGATACGAGCAGTACTTC
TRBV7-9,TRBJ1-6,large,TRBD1,CASSSQGGNSPLHF,TGTGCCAGCAGCTCACAGGGGGGTAATTCACCCCTCCACTTT
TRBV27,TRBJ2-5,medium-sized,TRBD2,CASSPRRGGWETQYF,TGTGCCAGCAGCCCTCGGCGGGGGGGCTGGGAGACCCAGTACTTC
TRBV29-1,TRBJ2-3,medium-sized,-,CSVATGTTDTQYF,TGCAGCGTTGCTACCGGGACCACAGATACGCAGTATTTT
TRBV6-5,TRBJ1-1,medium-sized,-,CASRTGRNTEAFF,TGTGCCAGCAGAACAGGGAGGAACACTGAAGCTTTCTTT
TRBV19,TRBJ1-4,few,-,CASSILGGKGEKLFF,TGTGCCAGTAGCATCCTCGGCGGGAAGGGTGAAAAACTGTTTTTT
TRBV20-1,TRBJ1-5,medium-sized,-,CSAREGGDNQPQHF,TGCAGTGCCAGGGAGGGGGGAGACAATCAGCCCCAGCATTTT